This is a list of T cell receptor beta chains from one sample in a study of OX40 agonist ivuxolimab in advanced cancers. This table comes from immunoSEQ multiplex PCR, and its TCRdb copy is limited to in-frame clones, with some not included. The sample contains fewer than 40,000 clones, around nine tenths of which appear only once. Specimen: CD4+ or CD8+ T cells sorted from blood, collected in a trial of the OX40 agonist ivuxolimab. The receptor set was obtained from an adult with an advanced solid tumor such as melanoma, head and neck, liver or kidney cancer. Both conserved end residues are part of each CDR3. A D gene is named only where the DNA matches it firmly.

>TRBV6-6|TRBJ2-3|NA
CASSLTDTQYF
TGTGCCAGCAGCTTAACAGATACGCAGTATTTT
>TRBV28|TRBJ2-7|NA
CASSLVQGFSEQYF
TGTGCCAGCAGCCTGGTCCAGGGGTTCTCCGAGCAGTACTTC
>TRBV19|TRBJ2-3|TRBD2
CASSSGGTSGGDTQYF
TGTGCCAGTAGTTCAGGAGGGACTAGCGGGGGGGATACGCAGTATTTT
>TRBV2|TRBJ2-7|TRBD1
CASSVSTGELEYF
TGTGCCAGCAGTGTCAGTACAGGGGAGTTGGAGTACTTC
>TRBV10-3|TRBJ1-5|NA
CAISEGDGGPQPQHF
TGTGCCATCAGCGAGGGGGACGGTGGTCCCCAGCCCCAGCATTTT
>TRBV29-1|TRBJ2-7|NA
CSGDWRGEQYF
TGCAGCGGGGACTGGAGGGGCGAGCAGTACTTC
>TRBV19|TRBJ2-7|TRBD1
CASSIGTGDYSYEQYF
TGTGCCAGTAGTATCGGGACAGGCGATTACTCCTACGAGCAGTACTTC
>TRBV27|TRBJ2-5|TRBD2
CASSYPKTSVQETQYF
TGTGCCAGCAGTTACCCCAAAACTAGCGTACAAGAGACCCAGTACTTC
>TRBV7-9|TRBJ2-1|NA
CASSPRTTPEQFF
TGTGCCAGCAGCCCTCGGACCACTCCAGAGCAGTTCTTC
>TRBV7-9|TRBJ2-5|NA
CASSLERIAQYF
TGTGCCAGCAGCTTAGAGCGGATAGCCCAGTACTTC
>TRBV7-8|TRBJ1-5|NA
CASSLGRDGNQPQHF
TGTGCCAGCAGCTTAGGTCGGGATGGCAATCAGCCCCAGCATTTT
>TRBV6-5|TRBJ2-3|NA
CASSYSVVVSTDTQYF
TGTGCCAGCAGTTACTCGGTTGTGGTCAGCACAGATACGCAGTATTTT
>TRBV27|TRBJ2-2|TRBD1
CASSLLAGGTGELFF
TGTGCCAGCAGTTTACTTGCAGGGGGCACCGGGGAGCTGTTTTTT
>TRBV11-2|TRBJ1-1|NA
CASSATYVMNTEAFF
TGTGCCAGCAGCGCGACTTACGTAATGAACACTGAAGCTTTCTTT
>TRBV21-1|TRBJ2-7|NA
CASLGTGAFEQYF
TGTGCCAGTCTCGGGACTGGAGCTTTCGAGCAGTACTTC
>TRBV5-6|TRBJ2-7|TRBD1
CASRSGTGATNSGEQYF
TGTGCCAGCAGGTCTGGGACAGGGGCGACAAACTCTGGGGAGCAGTACTTC
>TRBV11-3|TRBJ2-1|TRBD1
CASSARTGRNEQFF
TGTGCCAGCAGCGCTAGGACAGGGAGGAATGAGCAGTTCTTC
>TRBV19|TRBJ2-7|TRBD1
CASSHGQGPSYEQYF
TGTGCCAGTAGTCACGGACAGGGTCCCTCCTACGAGCAGTACTTC
>TRBV25-1|TRBJ2-1|NA
CASREYNEQFF
TGTGCCAGCAGAGAGTACAATGAGCAGTTCTTC
>TRBV5-1|TRBJ2-3|TRBD2
CASSLLGTSGGAFDTQYF
TGCGCCAGCAGCTTGTTAGGGACTAGCGGGGGGGCCTTTGATACGCAGTATTTT
>TRBV9|TRBJ1-3|NA
CASSSNTGPGNTIYF
TGTGCCAGCAGCTCAAATACAGGTCCTGGAAACACCATATATTTT